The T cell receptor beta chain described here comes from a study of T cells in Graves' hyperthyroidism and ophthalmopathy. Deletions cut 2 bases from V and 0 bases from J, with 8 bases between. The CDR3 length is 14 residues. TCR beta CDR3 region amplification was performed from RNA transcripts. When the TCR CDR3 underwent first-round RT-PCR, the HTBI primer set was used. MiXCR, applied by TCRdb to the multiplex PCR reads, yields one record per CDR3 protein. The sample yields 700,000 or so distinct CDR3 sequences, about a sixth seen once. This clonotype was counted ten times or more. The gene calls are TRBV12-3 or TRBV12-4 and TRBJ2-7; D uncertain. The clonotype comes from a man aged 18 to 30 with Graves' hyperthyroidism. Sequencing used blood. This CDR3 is CASSLQAVSYEQYF. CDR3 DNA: TGTGCCAGCAGTTTACAGGCGGTCTCCTACGAGCAGTACTTC.